This TCR beta chain was documented in a study of blood T cell repertoires in COVID-19. Assay: immunoSEQ multiplex PCR; the TCRdb copy retains only in-frame clones and omits some. The data show 150,000 to 200,000 clones, over 75% seen once. CDR3 length: 15 amino acids. V lost 0 bases and J lost 0, with 6 bases in between. CDR1 is SGHRS and CDR2 is YFSETQ in the germline V gene. The receptor's source is a man in his fifties or sixties with active or convalescent COVID-19. Material: peripheral blood. The J gene is TRBJ2-2, the V gene TRBV5-1; no firm D call. The CDR3 coding sequence is TGCGCCAGCAGCTTGGTCGGTACGAACACCGGGGAGCTGTTTTTT. Translated, it gives CASSLVGTNTGELFF.